This TCR beta chain was documented in a study of Ad26.COV2.S vaccination and SARS-CoV-2 variants (dated by TCRdb to 2020 to 2023). In terms of the full investigation: Donors in the vaccine arm were drawn from COV1001, a multicentre, randomized, double-blind, placebo-controlled phase I-IIa trial testing Ad26.COV2.S in healthy adults. Dosing of Ad26.COV2.S was intramuscular, at either 5x10^10 or 1x10^11 viral particles, delivered as one shot or as two shots spaced 56 days apart. TCRbeta repertoire sequencing was used to assess the specificity and breadth of SARS-CoV-2-reactive T cell receptors after Ad26.COV2.S vaccination. The TCR-sequenced set comprised around 32 samples: about 19 Ad26.COV2.S vaccine recipients, 5 placebo recipients and 8 SARS-CoV-2 convalescent individuals. Trial participants were randomized into five groups of five: low-dose or high-dose Ad26.COV2.S given once or twice, or placebo on both occasions. Throughout the experiments and outcome assessment, investigators stayed blinded to trial group allocation. The paper as a whole reports these results and caveats: Comparing responses between vaccine doses or regimens was not something the study was powered to do. It was noted by the authors that total T cell responses may have been underestimated by the TCR breadth and depth analyses. After vaccination, substantial breadth of spike-specific CD8+ and CD4+ T cell responses was reported. Non-spike TCR breadth was comparable between vaccine and placebo recipients, consistent with the vaccine containing only spike. Compared with placebo recipients, Ad26.COV2.S recipients showed higher spike-specific TCR breadth (P = 0.0014).

Note on this clone: Its cognate antigen has yet to be identified. No base-level quality is on record; no much larger clone is a single base apart.

V is shortened by 2 bases, J by 6 bases, and the region joining them spans 19 bases. From the germline V gene (reference sequence), CDR1 is PRHDT and CDR2 is FYEKMQ. From cysteine to phenylalanine, the CDR3 is 16 amino acids long. Solely the CDR3 DNA is kept, with 48 bases framed from the first base. The treatment or condition label of this sample denotes: roughly 20 received Ad26.COV2.S at low or high dose, single or two shots; about 5 received placebo; per-sample allocation not given. Repertoires of vaccine and placebo recipients were sequenced from samples collected on day 63 after the first injection. Cohort 1b enrolled 20 to 30 adults aged 18-55 years at a single site in Boston, USA, between 29 July and 7 August 2020. As a vaccine, Ad26.COV2.S was a replication-incompetent adenovirus type 26 vector that expressed a prefusion-stabilized SARS-CoV-2 spike protein derived from the original Wuhan strain.

The immunoSEQ Assay was used to sequence TCRbeta CDR3 regions. After extraction, genomic DNA underwent amplification by bias-controlled multiplex PCR, followed by high-throughput sequencing. The published analysis was carried out like this. Collapsing and filtering of sequences were performed to quantify the absolute abundance of each unique TCRbeta CDR3 region. T cell fraction was estimated by normalizing TCRbeta template counts to usable DNA, which was measured by amplifying reference genes present in all nucleated cells. Repertoire TCRs were annotated as SARS-CoV-2-specific when V gene, CDR3 amino acid sequence and J gene were exactly matched to a known reactive TCR set. MIRA supplied the reference SARS-CoV-2 TCR set, which was filtered for enrichment in COVID-19-positive ImmuneCODE repertoires so that public or cross-reactive TCRs were removed. Using the MIRA antigens, annotated TCRs were further analysed by specific ORF or by position within an ORF. Breadth was defined as annotated unique rearrangements over total unique productive rearrangements; depth was the summed frequency of those rearrangements. TCR breadth was compared between groups using two-sided Wilcoxon rank-sum tests. The table was pulled from immuneACCESS by TCRdb, which kept in-frame rearrangements only. Such tables lose some clones; where checked, under half of the loss comes from unresolved V genes, and the rest has no known cause. V, J and clone size are taken as reported in that table, and D and trimming were inferred from the DNA itself. Here the sample has about 260,000 clones; roughly 85% occur a single time. The ten largest clonotypes hold 2.9% of the sample.

The sequence links TRBV13 to TRBJ1-2; no D gene can be assigned with confidence. Specimen: peripheral blood, collected in a trial of Ad26.COV2.S vaccine versus placebo. The sequence was obtained from a person between 18 and 65 years old who received the Ad26.COV2.S COVID-19 vaccine or a placebo. The sequence in DNA is TGTGCCAGCAGCTTATCTTCGGGGAGCCTACAAAATGGCTACACCTTC. It is translated as CASSLSSGSLQNGYTF.